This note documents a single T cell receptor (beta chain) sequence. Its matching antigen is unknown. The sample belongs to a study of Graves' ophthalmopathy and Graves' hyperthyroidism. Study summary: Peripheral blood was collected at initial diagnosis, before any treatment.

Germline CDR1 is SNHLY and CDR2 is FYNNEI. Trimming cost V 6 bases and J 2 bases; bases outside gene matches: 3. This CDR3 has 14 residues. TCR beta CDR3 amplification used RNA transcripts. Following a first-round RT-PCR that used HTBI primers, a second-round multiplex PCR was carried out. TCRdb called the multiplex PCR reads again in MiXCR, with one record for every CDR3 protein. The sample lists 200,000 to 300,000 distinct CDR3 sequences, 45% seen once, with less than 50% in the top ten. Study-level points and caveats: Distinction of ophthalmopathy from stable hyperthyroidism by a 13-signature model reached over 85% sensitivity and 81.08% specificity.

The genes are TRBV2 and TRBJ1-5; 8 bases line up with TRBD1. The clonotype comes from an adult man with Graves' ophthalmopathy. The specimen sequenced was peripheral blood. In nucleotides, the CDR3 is TGTGCCAGCAGGGACAGGGAGGGCAATCAGCCCCAGCATTTT. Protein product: CASRDREGNQPQHF.